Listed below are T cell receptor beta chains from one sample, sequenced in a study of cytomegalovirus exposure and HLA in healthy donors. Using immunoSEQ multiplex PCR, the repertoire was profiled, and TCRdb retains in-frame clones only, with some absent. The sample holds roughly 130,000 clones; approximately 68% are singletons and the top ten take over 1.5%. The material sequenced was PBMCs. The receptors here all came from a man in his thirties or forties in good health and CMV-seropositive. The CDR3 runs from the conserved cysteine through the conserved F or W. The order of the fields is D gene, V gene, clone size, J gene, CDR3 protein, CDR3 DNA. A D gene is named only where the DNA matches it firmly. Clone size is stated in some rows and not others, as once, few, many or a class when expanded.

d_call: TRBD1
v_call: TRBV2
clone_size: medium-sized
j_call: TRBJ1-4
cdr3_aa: CASSATGGKLFF
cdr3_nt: TGTGCCAGCAGCGCTACAGGGGGGAAACTGTTTTTT

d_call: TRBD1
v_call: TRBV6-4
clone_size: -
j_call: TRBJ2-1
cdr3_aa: CASSERTGVNEQFF
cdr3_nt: TGTGCCAGCAGTGAGAGAACAGGGGTGAATGAGCAGTTCTTC

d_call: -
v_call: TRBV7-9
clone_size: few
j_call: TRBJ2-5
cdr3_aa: CASSLNWGGQQETQYF
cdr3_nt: TGTGCCAGCAGCTTGAATTGGGGGGGGCAACAAGAGACCCAGTACTTC

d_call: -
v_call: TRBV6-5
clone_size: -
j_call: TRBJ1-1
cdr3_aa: CASSYYDSLTEAFF
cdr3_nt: TGTGCCAGCAGTTACTACGACAGCCTCACTGAAGCTTTCTTT

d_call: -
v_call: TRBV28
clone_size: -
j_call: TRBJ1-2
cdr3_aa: CASRDRESYTF
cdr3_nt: TGTGCCAGCAGGGACAGAGAGAGCTACACCTTC

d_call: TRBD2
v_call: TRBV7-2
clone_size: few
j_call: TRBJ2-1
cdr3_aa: CASSPPGLAGVNEQFF
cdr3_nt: TGTGCCAGCAGCCCGCCCGGACTAGCGGGAGTGAATGAGCAGTTCTTC

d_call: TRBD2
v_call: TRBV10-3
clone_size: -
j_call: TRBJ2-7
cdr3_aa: CAISEPGGVGLVSTEQYF
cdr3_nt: TGTGCCATCAGTGAGCCGGGGGGAGTTGGACTAGTTTCTACCGAGCAGTACTTC

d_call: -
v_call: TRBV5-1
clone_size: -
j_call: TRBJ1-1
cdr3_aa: CASSLWGAGMNTEAFF
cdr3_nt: TGCGCCAGCAGCTTGTGGGGCGCGGGAATGAACACTGAAGCTTTCTTT

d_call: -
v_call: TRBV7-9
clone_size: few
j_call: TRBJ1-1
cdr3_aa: CASSLLGDAGAEAFF
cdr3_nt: TGTGCCAGCAGCTTACTCGGGGACGCAGGGGCTGAAGCTTTCTTT

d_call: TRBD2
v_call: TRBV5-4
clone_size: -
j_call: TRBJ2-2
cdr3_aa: CASPGGHGELFF
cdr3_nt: TGTGCCAGCCCGGGGGGGCACGGGGAGCTGTTTTTT

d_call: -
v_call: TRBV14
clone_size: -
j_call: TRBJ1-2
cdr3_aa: CASSQRTGFSGGYTF
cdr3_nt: TGTGCCAGCAGCCAGAGAACAGGGTTCTCAGGTGGCTACACCTTC

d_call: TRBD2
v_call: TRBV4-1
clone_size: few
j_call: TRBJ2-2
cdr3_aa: CASSGVLAGYVAGELFF
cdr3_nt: TGCGCCAGCAGCGGTGTCCTAGCGGGATATGTAGCCGGGGAGCTGTTTTTT

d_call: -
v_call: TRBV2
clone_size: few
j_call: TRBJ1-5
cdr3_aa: CASSRSRGNQPQHF
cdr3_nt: TGTGCCAGCAGTCGATCGAGGGGCAATCAGCCCCAGCATTTT

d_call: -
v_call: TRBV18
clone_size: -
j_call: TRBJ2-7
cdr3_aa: CASSPPAGGLYEQYF
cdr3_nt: TGTGCCAGCTCACCACCCGCCGGGGGGCTATACGAGCAGTACTTC

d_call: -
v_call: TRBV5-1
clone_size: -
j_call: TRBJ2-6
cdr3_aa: CASSLGPRVIPGANVLTF
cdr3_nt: TGCGCCAGCAGCTTGGGGCCCAGGGTTATCCCTGGGGCCAACGTCCTGACTTTC

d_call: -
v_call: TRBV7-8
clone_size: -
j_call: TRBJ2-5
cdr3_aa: CASSSTLAYQETQYF
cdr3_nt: TGTGCCAGCAGCTCAACCTTAGCGTACCAAGAGACCCAGTACTTC

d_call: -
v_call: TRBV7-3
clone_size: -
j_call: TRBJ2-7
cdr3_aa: CASSFHTTYEQYF
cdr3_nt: TGTGCCAGCAGCTTCCACACAACCTACGAGCAGTACTTC

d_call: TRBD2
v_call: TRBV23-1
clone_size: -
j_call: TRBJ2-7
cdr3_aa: CASSLTGIKREWCEQYF
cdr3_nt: TGCGCCAGCAGTCTAACGGGAATTAAGCGGGAGTGGTGCGAGCAGTACTTC

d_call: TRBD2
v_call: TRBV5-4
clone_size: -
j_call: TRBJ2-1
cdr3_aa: CASSLEAGGPNEQFF
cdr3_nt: TGTGCCAGCAGCTTGGAAGCGGGAGGACCAAATGAGCAGTTCTTC

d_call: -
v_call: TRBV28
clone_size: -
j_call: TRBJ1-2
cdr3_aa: CASSLGRWGAYGYTF
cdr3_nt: TGTGCCAGCAGTCTGGGGAGGTGGGGTGCCTATGGCTACACCTTC

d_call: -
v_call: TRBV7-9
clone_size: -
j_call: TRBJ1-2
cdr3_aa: CASSNSRYGYTF
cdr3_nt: TGTGCCAGCAGTAATAGTCGGTATGGCTACACCTTC

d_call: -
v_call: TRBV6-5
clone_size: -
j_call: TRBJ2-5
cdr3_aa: CASSYSGGETQYF
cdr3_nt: TGTGCCAGCAGTTACTCCGGGGGAGAGACCCAGTACTTC

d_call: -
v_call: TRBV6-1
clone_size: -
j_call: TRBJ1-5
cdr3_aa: CASSGDRSQQPQHF
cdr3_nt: TGTGCCAGCAGTGGAGACAGGTCTCAACAGCCCCAGCATTTT

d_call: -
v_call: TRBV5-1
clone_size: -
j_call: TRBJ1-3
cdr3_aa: CASSLNSGSGNTIYF
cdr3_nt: TGCGCCAGCAGCTTGAACAGCGGCTCTGGAAACACCATATATTTT

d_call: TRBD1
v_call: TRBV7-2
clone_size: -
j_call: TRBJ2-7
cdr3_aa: CASSPGQAYYEQYF
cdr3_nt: TGTGCCAGCAGCCCCGGACAGGCCTACTACGAGCAGTACTTC

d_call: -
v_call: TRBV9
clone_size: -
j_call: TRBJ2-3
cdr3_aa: CASSVGGAWADTQYF
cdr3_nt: TGTGCCAGCAGCGTAGGGGGCGCTTGGGCAGATACGCAGTATTTT

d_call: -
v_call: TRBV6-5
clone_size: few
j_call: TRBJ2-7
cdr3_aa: CASSPFGRQRRVYF
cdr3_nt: TGTGCCAGCAGTCCTTTCGGGAGACAAAGAAGGGTGTACTTC

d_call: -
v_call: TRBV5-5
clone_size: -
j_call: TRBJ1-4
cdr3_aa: CASSAVVSGEKLFF
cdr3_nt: TGTGCCAGCAGCGCAGTCGTTTCGGGAGAAAAACTGTTTTTT

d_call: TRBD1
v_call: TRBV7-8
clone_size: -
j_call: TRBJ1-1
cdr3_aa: CASSVSKGGYTEAFF
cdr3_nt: TGTGCCAGCAGCGTTAGCAAAGGGGGCTACACTGAAGCTTTCTTT

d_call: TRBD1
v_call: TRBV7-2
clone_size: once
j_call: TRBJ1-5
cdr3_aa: CASSLWDSLSNQPQHF
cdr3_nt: TGTGCCAGCAGCCTCTGGGACAGTCTTAGCAATCAGCCCCAGCATTTT

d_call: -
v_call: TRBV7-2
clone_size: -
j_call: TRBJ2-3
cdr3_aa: CASSLFGAGAYTDTQYF
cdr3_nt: TGTGCCAGCAGCCTCTTCGGGGCAGGGGCCTACACAGATACGCAGTATTTT

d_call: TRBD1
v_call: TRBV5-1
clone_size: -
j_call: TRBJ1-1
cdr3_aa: CASSGQDRGRRAFF
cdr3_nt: TGCGCCAGCAGCGGCCAGGACAGGGGGAGGAGAGCTTTCTTT

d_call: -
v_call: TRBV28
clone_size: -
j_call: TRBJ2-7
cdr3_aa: CASSLRHPYEQYF
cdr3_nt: TGTGCCAGCAGTTTACGACATCCCTACGAGCAGTACTTC

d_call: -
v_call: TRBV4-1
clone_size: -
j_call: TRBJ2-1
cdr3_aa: CASSQDSVYNEQFF
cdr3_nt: TGCGCCAGCAGCCAAGATAGCGTGTACAATGAGCAGTTCTTC

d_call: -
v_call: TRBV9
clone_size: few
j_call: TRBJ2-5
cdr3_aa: CASSVGGNQETQYF
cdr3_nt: TGTGCCAGCAGCGTAGGCGGGAATCAAGAGACCCAGTACTTC

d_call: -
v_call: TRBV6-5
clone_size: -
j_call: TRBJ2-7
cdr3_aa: CASGAPYEQYF
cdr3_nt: TGTGCCAGCGGAGCCCCCTACGAGCAGTACTTC

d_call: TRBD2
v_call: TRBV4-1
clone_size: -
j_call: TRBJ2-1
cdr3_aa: CASSQESPLAGIVNEQFF
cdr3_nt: TGCGCCAGCAGCCAAGAGTCTCCTCTAGCGGGAATTGTGAATGAGCAGTTCTTC

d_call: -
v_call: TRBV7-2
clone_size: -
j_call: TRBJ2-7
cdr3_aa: CASSRQLMGGDPYEQYF
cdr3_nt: TGTGCCAGCAGTCGACAGCTGATGGGTGGAGACCCCTACGAGCAGTACTTC

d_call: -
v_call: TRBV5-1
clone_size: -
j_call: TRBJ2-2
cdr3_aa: CASSLGDTNTGELFF
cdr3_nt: TGCGCCAGCAGCTTGGGGGACACGAACACCGGGGAGCTGTTTTTT

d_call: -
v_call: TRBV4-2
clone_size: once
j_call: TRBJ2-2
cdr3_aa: CASSQDLGGTGELFF
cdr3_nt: TGTGCCAGCAGCCAAGATCTGGGGGGCACCGGGGAGCTGTTTTTT

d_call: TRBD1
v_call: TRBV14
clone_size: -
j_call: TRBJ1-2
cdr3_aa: CASSPFGTGERDYGYTF
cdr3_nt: TGTGCCAGCAGCCCCTTCGGGACAGGGGAAAGGGACTATGGCTACACCTTC

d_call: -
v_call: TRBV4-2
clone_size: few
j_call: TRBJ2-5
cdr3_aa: CASSQGATKKTQYF
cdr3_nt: TGTGCCAGCAGCCAAGGGGCTACCAAAAAGACCCAGTACTTC

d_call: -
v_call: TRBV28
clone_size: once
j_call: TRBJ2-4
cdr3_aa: CASSLYWEWYF
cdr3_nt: TGTGCCAGCAGTTTATACTGGGAGTGGTACTTC

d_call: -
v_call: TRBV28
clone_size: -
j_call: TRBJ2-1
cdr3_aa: CASSLPRGSYNEQFF
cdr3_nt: TGTGCCAGCAGTTTACCCCGAGGCTCCTACAATGAGCAGTTCTTC

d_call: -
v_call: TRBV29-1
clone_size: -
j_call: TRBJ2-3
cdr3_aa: CSVEKYGGWDTQYF
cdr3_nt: TGCAGCGTTGAAAAGTACGGAGGTTGGGATACGCAGTATTTT